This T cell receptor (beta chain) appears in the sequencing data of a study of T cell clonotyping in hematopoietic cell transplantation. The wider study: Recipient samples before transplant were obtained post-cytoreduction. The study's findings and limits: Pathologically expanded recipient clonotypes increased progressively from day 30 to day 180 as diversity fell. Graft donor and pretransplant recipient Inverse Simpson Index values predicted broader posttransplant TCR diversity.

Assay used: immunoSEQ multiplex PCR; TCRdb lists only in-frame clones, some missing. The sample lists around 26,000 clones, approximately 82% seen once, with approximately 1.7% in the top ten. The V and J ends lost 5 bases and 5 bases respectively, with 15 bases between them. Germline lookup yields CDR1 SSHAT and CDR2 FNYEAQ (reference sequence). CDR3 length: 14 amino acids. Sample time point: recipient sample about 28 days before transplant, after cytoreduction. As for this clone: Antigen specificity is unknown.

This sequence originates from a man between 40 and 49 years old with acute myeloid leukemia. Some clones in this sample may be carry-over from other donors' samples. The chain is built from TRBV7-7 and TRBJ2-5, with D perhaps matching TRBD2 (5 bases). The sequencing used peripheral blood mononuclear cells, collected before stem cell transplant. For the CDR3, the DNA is TGTGCCAGCAGCCCCCTGGGAGTCGGGGAGACCCAGTACTTC. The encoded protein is CASSPLGVGETQYF.